This T cell receptor beta chain was found in a study of CD8 T cells in ankylosing spondylitis. General study findings and limits: A motif of under 10 highly homologous TCR beta variants was seen as apparently characteristic of ankylosing spondylitis blood.

This clonotype was recorded at least ten times. Its antigen is currently unknown. In TCRdb, the 5' RACE reads were re-called with MiXCR into one record per CDR3 protein. This table has some 840,000 distinct CDR3 sequences, about an eighth appearing once. The TCR was taken from a male donor with ankylosing spondylitis. The sequenced material came from blood, either unsorted or a sorted T cell fraction (not recorded which).

This CDR3 is CASSLSRTVKIQYF. The CDR3 DNA follows: TGTGCCAGCAGTTTATCTCGGACGGTAAAGATTCAGTACTTC. The rearrangement links TRBV28 to TRBJ2-4; D ambiguous. The CDR3 length is 14 residues. Trimming left V 1 base short and J 10 bases short, with 14 bases between. Germline lookup yields CDR1 MDHEN and CDR2 SYDVKM. The full variable domain, rest sourced from reference TRBV28 and TRBJ2-4, is DVKVTQSSRYLVKRTGEKVFLECVQDMDHENMFWYRQDPGLGLRLIYFSYDVKMKEKGDIPEGYSVSREKKERFSLILESASTNQTSMYLCASSLSRTVKIQYFGAGTRLSVL.